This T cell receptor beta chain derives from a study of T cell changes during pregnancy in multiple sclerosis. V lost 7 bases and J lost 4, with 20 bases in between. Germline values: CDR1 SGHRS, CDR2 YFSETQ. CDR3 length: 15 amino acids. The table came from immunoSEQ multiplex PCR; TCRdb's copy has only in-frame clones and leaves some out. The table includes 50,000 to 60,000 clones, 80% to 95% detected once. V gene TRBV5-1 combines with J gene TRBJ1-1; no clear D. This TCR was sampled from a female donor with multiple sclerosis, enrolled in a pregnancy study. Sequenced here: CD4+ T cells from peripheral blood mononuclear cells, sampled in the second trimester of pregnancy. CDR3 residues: CASQGEGFSGTEAFF. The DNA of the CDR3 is TGCGCCAGCCAAGGCGAGGGATTCTCGGGCACTGAAGCTTTCTTT. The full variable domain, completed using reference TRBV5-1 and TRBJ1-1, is KAGVTQTPRYLIKTRGQQVTLSCSPISGHRSVSWYQQTPGQGLQFLFEYFSETQRNKGNFPGRFSGRQFSNSRSEMNVSTLELGDSALYLCASQGEGFSGTEAFFGQGTRLTVV.